This T cell receptor beta chain was profiled in a study of blood T cells in healthy people across ages. General study points: The unsorted PBMCs prevented any conclusive comparison of naive versus antigen-experienced cells.

The total RNA that was extracted per sample amounted to at least 6 micrograms. V lost 0 bases to trimming and J lost 7 bases; unmatched junction nucleotides: 5. Germline-derived CDR1 and CDR2 are KGHSH and LQKENI. The CDR3 covers 14 residues. Note on this clonotype: Its cognate antigen is unknown.

Alongside a J-beta primer mix, a sample-barcoded 5' primer served in a second PCR lasting about 7 to 12 cycles. One entry per CDR3 protein results from TCRdb running MiXCR on the 5' RACE reads. This sample carries about 780,000 distinct CDR3 sequences, approximately 24% of them seen once, and the ten largest clones take about 3%. These same records also appear under a second study, on T cells of mothers and their children.

V is TRBV18 and J is TRBJ2-7, with 8 bases matching TRBD2. Sequenced sample: blood. This receptor was taken from a boy between 10 and 17 years old in good health. CDR3 in amino acids: CASSPPISGDEQYF. The DNA of the CDR3 is TGTGCCAGCTCACCACCGATTAGCGGGGATGAGCAGTACTTC.